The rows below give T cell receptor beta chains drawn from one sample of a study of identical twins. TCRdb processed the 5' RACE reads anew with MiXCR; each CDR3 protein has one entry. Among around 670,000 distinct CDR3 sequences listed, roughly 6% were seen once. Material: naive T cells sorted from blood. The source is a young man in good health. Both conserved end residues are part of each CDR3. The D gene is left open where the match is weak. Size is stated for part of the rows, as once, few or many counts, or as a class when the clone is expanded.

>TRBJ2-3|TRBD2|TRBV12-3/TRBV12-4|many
CASSPPTGTSGKDTQYF
TGTGCCAGCAGTCCACCAACCGGGACTAGCGGGAAAGATACGCAGTATTTT
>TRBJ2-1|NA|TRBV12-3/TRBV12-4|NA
CASTLGTPPYNEQFF
TGTGCCAGCACTCTAGGGACACCGCCCTACAATGAGCAGTTCTTC
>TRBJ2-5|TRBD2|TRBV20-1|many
CSGELVAGSETQYF
TGCAGCGGAGAGTTGGTAGCGGGAAGCGAGACCCAGTACTTC
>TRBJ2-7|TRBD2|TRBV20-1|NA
CSAVAGAASYEQYF
TGCAGTGCAGTAGCGGGAGCGGCCTCCTACGAGCAGTACTTC
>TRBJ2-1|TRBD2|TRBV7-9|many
CASSLEREQNEQFF
TGTGCCAGCAGCTTGGAGCGGGAGCAGAATGAGCAGTTCTTC
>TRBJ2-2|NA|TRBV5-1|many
CASSLIPGSNTGELFF
TGCGCCAGCAGCTTAATCCCAGGCTCGAACACCGGGGAGCTGTTTTTT
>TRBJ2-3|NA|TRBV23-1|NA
CASSQSIIGCPKRDTQYF
TGCGCCAGCAGTCAATCCATCATCGGCTGCCCCAAGAGAGATACGCAGTATTTT
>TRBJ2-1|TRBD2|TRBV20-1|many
CSARGPLAGDEQFF
TGCAGTGCCCGGGGCCCACTGGCGGGAGATGAGCAGTTCTTC
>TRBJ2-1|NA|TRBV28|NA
CASSPPGLSYNEQFF
TGTGCCAGCAGTCCCCCAGGTCTCTCCTACAATGAGCAGTTCTTC
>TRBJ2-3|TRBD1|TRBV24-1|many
CATSVPTGGTTDTQYF
TGTGCCACCAGTGTTCCGACAGGGGGGACCACAGATACGCAGTATTTT